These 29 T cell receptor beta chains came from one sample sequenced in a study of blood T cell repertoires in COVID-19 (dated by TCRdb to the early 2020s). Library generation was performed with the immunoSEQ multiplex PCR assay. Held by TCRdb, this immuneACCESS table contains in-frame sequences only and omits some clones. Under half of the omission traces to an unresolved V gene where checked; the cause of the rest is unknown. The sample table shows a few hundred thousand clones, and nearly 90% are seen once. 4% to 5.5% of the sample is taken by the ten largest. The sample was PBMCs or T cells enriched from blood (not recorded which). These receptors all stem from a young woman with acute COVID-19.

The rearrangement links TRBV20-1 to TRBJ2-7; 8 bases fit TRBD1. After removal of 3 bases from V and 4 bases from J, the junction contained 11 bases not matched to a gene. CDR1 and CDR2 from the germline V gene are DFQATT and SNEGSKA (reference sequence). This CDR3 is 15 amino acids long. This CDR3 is CSASWTGSRQYEQYF. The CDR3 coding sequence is TGCAGTGCTAGTTGGACAGGGAGTCGGCAGTACGAGCAGTACTTC.

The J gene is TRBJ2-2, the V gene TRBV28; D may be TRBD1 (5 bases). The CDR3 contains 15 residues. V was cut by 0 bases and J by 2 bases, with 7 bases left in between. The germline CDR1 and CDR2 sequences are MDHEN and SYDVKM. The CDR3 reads CASSLWGRNTGELFF. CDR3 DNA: TGTGCCAGCAGTTTATGGGGGCGTAACACCGGGGAGCTGTTTTTT.

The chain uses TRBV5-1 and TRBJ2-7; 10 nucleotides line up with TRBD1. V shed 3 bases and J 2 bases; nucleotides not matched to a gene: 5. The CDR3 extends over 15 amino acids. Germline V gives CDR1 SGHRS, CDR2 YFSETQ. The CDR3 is CASSWGQGITYEQYF. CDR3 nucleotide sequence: TGCGCCAGCAGCTGGGGACAGGGGATAACCTACGAGCAGTACTTC.

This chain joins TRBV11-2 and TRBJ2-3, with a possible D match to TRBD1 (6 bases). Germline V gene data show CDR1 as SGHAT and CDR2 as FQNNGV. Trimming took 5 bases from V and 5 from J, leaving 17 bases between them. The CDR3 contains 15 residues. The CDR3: CASSISTGRGDTQYF. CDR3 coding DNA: TGTGCCAGCAGCATATCGACAGGACGGGGAGATACGCAGTATTTT.

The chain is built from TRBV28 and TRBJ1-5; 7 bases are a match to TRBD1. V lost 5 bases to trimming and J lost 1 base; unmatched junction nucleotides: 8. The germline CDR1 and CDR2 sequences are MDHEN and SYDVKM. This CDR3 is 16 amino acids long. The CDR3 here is CASSPRGQGSNQPQHF. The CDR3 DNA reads TGTGCCAGCAGTCCTAGGGGGCAGGGGAGCAATCAGCCCCAGCATTTT.

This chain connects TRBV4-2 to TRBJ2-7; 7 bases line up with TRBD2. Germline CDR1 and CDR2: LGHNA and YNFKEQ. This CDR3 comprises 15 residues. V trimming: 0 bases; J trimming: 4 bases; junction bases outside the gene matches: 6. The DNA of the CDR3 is TGTGCCAGCAGCCAAGAGCGGGAGAGAAGGTACGAGCAGTACTTC. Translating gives CASSQERERRYEQYF.

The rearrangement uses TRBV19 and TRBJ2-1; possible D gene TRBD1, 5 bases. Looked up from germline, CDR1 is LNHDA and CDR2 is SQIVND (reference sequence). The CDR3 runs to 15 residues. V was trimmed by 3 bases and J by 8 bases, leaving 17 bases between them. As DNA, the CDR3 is TGTGCCAGTAGTATGGGTCAGGGAATCTTCTATGAGCAGTTCTTC. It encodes CASSMGQGIFYEQFF. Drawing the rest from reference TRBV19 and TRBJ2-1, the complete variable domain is DGGITQSPKYLFRKEGQNVTLSCEQNLNHDAMYWYRQDPGQGLRLIYYSQIVNDFQKGDIAEGYSVSREKKESFPLTVTSAQKNPTAFYLCASSMGQGIFYEQFFGPGTRLTVL.

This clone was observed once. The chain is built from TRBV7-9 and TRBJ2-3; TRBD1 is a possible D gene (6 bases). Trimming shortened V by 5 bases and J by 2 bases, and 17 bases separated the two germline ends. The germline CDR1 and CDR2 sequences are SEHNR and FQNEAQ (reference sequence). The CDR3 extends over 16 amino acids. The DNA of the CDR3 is TGTGCCAGCAGCCCGTCCCGGACAGTAAACACAGATACGCAGTATTTT. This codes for CASSPSRTVNTDTQYF.

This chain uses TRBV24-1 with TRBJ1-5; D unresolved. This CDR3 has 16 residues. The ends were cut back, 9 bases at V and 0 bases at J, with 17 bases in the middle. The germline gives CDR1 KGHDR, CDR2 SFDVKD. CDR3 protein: CATGGDWADSNQPQHF. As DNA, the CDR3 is TGTGCCACCGGAGGAGATTGGGCGGATAGCAATCAGCCCCAGCATTTT.

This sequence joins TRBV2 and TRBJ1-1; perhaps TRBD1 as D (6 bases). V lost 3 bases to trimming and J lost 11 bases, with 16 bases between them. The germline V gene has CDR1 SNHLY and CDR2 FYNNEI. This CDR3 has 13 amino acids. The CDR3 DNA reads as TGTGCCAGCAGTGATATTGGGGGCGCGAAGGCTTTCTTT. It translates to CASSDIGGAKAFF. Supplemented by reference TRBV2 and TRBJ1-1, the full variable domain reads EPEVTQTPSHQVTQMGQEVILRCVPISNHLYFYWYRQILGQKVEFLVSFYNNEISEKSEIFDDQFSVERPDGSNFTLKIRSTKLEDSAMYFCASSDIGGAKAFFGQGTRLTVV.

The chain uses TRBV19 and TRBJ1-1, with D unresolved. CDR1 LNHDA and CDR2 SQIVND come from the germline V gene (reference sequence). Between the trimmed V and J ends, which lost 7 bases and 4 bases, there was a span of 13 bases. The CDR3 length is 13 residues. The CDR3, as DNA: TGTGCCAGTATGGGAGACAAGGCCACTGAAGCTTTCTTT. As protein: CASMGDKATEAFF.

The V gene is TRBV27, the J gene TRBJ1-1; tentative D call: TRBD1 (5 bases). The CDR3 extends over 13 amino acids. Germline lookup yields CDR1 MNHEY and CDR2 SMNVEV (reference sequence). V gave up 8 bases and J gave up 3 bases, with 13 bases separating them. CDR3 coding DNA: TGTGCCAGCGGGGCAGTGTGGGACACTGAAGCTTTCTTT. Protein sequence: CASGAVWDTEAFF.

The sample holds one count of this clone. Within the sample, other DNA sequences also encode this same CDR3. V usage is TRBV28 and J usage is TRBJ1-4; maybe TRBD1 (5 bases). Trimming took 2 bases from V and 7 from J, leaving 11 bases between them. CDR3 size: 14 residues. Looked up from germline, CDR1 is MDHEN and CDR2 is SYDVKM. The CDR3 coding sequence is TGTGCCAGCAGTTTAGGGCAGGGAGGTGAAAAACTGTTTTTT. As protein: CASSLGQGGEKLFF. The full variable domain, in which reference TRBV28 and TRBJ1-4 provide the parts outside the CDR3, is DVKVTQSSRYLVKRTGEKVFLECVQDMDHENMFWYRQDPGLGLRLIYFSYDVKMKEKGDIPEGYSVSREKKERFSLILESASTNQTSMYLCASSLGQGGEKLFFGSGTQLSVL.

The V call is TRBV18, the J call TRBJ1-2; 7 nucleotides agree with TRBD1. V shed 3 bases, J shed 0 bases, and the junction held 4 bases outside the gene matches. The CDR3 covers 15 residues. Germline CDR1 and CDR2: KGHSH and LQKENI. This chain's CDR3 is CASSPMGQSNYGYTF. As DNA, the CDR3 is TGTGCCAGCTCACCGATGGGACAGTCTAACTATGGCTACACCTTC. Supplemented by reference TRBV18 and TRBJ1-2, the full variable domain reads NAGVMQNPRHLVRRRGQEARLRCSPMKGHSHVYWYRQLPEEGLKFMVYLQKENIIDESGMPKERFSAEFPKEGPSILRIQQVVRGDSAAYFCASSPMGQSNYGYTFGSGTRLTVV.

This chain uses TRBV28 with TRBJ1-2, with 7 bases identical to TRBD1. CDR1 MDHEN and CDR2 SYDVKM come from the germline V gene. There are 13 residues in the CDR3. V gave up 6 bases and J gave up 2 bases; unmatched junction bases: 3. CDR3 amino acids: CASRSGQNYGYTF. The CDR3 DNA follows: TGTGCCAGCAGATCGGGACAGAACTATGGCTACACCTTC.

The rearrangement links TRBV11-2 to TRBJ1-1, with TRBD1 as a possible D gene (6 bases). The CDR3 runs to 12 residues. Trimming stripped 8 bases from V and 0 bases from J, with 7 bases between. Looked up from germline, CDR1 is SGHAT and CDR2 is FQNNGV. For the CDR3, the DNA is TGTGCCAGCGGACAGTTGAACACTGAAGCTTTCTTT. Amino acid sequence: CASGQLNTEAFF.

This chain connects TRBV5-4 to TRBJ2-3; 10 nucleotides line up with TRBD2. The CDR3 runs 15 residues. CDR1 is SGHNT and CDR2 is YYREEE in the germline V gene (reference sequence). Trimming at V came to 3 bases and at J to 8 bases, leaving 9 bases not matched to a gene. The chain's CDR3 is CASSSVASGSGTQYF. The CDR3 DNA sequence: TGTGCCAGCAGCTCGGTGGCTAGCGGGAGCGGTACGCAGTATTTT. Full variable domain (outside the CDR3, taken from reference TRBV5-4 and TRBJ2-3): ETGVTQSPTHLIKTRGQQVTLRCSSQSGHNTVSWYQQALGQGPQFIFQYYREEENGRGNFPPRFSGLQFPNYSSELNVNALELDDSALYLCASSSVASGSGTQYFGPGTRLTVL.

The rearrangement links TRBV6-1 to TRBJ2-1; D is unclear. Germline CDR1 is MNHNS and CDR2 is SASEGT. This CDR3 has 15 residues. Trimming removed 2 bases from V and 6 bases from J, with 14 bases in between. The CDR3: CASSEPGWPGNEQFF. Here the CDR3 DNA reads TGTGCCAGCAGTGAACCCGGGTGGCCCGGCAATGAGCAGTTCTTC.

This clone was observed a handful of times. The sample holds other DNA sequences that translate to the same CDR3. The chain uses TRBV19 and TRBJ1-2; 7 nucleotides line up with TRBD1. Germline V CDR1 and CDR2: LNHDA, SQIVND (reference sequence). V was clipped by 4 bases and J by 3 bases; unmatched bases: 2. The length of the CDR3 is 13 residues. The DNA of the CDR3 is TGTGCCAGTAGTAGACAGGGCGACTATGGCTACACCTTC. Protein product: CASSRQGDYGYTF.

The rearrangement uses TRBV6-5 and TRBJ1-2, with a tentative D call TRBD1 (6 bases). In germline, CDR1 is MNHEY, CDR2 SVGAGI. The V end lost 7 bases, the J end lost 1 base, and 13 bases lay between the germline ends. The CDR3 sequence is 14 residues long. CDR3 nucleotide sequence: TGTGCCAGCACTCGCAGGGGCTTTAACTATGGCTACACCTTC. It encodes CASTRRGFNYGYTF.

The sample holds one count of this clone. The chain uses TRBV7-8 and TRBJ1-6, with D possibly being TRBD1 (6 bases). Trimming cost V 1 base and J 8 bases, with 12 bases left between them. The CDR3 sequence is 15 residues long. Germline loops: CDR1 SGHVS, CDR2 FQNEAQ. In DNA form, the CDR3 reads TGTGCCAGCAGCTTAGGCGGGGGGGCGGATTCACCCCTCCACTTT. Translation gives CASSLGGGADSPLHF.

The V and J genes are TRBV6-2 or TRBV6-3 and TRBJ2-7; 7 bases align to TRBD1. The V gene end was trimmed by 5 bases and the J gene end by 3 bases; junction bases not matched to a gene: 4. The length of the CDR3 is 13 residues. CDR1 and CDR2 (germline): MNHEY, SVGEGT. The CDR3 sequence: CASSKGAGYEQYF. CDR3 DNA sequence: TGTGCCAGCAGTAAGGGGGCGGGCTACGAGCAGTACTTC.

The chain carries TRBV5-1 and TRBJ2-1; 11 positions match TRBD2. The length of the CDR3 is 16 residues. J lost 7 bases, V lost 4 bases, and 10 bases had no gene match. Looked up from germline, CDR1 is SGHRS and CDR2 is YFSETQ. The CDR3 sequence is CASSLVLPSGRNEQFF. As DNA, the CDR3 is TGCGCCAGCAGCCTAGTCCTGCCTAGCGGGAGGAATGAGCAGTTCTTC.

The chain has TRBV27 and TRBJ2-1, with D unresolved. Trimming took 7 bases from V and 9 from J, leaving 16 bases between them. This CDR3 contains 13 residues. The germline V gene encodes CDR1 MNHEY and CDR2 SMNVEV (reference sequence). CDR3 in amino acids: CASTIGSYGEQFF. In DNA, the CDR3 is TGTGCCAGCACCATCGGGTCTTATGGTGAGCAGTTCTTC.

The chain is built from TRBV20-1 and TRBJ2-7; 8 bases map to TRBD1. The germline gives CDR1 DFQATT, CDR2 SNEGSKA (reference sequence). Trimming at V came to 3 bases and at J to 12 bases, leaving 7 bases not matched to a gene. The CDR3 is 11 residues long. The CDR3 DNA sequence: TGCAGTGCTAGCCGGGACAGGTACGCGTACTTC. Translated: CSASRDRYAYF.

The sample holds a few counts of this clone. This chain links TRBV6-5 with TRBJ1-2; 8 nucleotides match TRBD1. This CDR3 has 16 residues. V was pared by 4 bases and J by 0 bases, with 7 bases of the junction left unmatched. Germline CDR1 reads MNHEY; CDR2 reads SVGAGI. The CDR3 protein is CASSSRGRGANYGYTF. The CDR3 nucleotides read TGTGCCAGCAGTTCCAGGGGGCGAGGCGCTAACTATGGCTACACCTTC.

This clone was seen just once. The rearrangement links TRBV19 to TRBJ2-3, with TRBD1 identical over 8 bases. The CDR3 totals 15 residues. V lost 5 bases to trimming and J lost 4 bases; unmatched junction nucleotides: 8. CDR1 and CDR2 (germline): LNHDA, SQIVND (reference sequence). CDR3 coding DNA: TGTGCCAGTAGTCCACGGACAGGGAAGGCAGATACGCAGTATTTT. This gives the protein CASSPRTGKADTQYF. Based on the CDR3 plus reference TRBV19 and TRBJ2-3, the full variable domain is DGGITQSPKYLFRKEGQNVTLSCEQNLNHDAMYWYRQDPGQGLRLIYYSQIVNDFQKGDIAEGYSVSREKKESFPLTVTSAQKNPTAFYLCASSPRTGKADTQYFGPGTRLTVL.

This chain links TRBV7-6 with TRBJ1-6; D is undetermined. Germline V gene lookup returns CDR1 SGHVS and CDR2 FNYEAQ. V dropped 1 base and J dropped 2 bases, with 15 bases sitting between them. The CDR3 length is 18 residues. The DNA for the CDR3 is TGTGCCAGCAGCTTAGGCCCCCTTAAGGCGGCCTATAATTCACCCCTCCACTTT. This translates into CASSLGPLKAAYNSPLHF.

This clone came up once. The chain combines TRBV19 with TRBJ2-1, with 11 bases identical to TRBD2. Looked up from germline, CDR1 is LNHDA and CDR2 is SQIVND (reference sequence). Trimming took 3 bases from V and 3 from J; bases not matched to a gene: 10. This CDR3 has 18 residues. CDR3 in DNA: TGTGCCAGTAGTATGGGGCTAGCGGGAGGCCGGGGCTACAATGAGCAGTTCTTC. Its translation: CASSMGLAGGRGYNEQFF.